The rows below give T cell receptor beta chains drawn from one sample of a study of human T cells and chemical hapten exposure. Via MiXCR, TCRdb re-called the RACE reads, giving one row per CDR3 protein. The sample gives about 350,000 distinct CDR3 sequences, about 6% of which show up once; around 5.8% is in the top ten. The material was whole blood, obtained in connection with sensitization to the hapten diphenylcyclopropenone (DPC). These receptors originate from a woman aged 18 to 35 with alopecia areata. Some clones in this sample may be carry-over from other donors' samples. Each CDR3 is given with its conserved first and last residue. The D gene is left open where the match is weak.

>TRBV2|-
CASTRGSLSYEQYF
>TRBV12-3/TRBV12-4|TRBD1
CASSPFLGTVQETQYF
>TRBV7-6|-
CASSLEGGELFF
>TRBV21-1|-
CAYLGQGARSGETQYF
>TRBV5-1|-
CASSGGTGNYEQYF
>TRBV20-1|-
CSARVVGASWTKNIQYF
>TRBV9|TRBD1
CASSPGDRFHTIYF
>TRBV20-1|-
CSARPTRYEQFF
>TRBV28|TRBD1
CASRPGQGETQYF
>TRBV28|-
CASSRGIDSNQPQHF
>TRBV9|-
CASSPNGGSNQPQHF
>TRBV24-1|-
CATSDFEGTGPKNIQYF
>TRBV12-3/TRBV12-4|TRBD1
CASSVRTGRSDIQYF
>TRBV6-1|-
CASSEAGNLNSPLHF
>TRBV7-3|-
CASSPPQQGNYGYTF
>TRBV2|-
CASNEEYSTDTQYF
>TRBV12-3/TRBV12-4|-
CASSLPDTSGNTIYF
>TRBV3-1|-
CASSQDAQNYGYTF
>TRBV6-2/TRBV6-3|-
CASSYGNAIQPQHF
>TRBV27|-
CASSLVLLRDDNSPLHF
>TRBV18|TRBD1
CASSADRGNSPLHF
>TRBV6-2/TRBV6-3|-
CASSYSKGLGEQYF
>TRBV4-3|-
CASSQDIRGAFGTDTQYF
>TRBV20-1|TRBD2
CSAREGSGANVLTF
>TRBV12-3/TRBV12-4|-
CASSFSGSPLHF
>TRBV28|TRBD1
CASSSPTGFGEKLFF
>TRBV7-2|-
CASSLAGQGGNSRPYNEQFF
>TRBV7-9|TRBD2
CASSLPGGGVTYEQYF
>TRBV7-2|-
CASSPRDTRNTIYF
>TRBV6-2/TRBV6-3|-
CASSTPSMDTQYF
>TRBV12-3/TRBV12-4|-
CATDTGSPYSGANVLTF
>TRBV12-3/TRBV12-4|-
CASSLSLFNQPQHF
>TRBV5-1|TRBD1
CASSPKYPGQHYGYTF
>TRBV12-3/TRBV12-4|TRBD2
CASRRGGPNNEQFF
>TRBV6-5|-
CASSRTGGLPLQETQYF
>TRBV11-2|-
CASSLDSVLSNQPQHF
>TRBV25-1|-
CASSDGPRGELFF
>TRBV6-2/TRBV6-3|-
CASAGQQNTEAFF
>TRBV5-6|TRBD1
CASSLFGQGVFTEAFF
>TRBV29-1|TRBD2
CSVGGSTDTQYF
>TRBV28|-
CASSKTLGAEAFF
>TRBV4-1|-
CASSQPGPEQFF
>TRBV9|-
CASSVGTAGEGEAFF
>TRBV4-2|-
CASSQDLGTKYGYTF
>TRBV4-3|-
CASSSAGARNGNTIYF
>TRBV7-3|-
CASSSTPSLRLGTEAFF
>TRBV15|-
CATSRDRRGGNSPLHF
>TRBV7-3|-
CASSLGDQRTGNTIYF
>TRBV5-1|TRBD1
CASSLRQGMNTEAFF
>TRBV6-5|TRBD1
CASSWRDRVTEAFF
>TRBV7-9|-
CASSLGQGDIQYF
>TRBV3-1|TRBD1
CASSQDKGQGTAEQYF
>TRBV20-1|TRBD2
CSASMSGGARDEQFF
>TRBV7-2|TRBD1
CASSWTGGYTEAFF
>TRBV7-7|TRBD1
CASSLAQGSTTNEKLFF